The text below deals with one T cell receptor (beta chain). The antigen is undetermined. The sample comes from a study of cytomegalovirus exposure and HLA in healthy donors. On the study more broadly: Earlier work reported some 110 million unique TCR beta sequences from 170 million or so T cells.

The PCR employed 60 Vbeta primers together with 13 Jbeta primers. Sequencing was performed with immunoSEQ multiplex PCR; in TCRdb, only in-frame clones are kept and a portion is missing. The sample gives some 170,000 clones, about 80% of which show up once; 1% is in the top ten. Whole-study results and caveats: Three CMV-associated chains proved CMV antigen-specific in vitro. Immune exposure information comprised only CMV serostatus.

Germline V gene sequence: CDR1 SGHRS, CDR2 YFSETQ. This CDR3 contains 17 residues. V gave up 5 bases and J gave up 4 bases; unmatched junction bases: 18. The TCR originated in a woman between 35 and 50 years old in good health and CMV-seronegative. The rearrangement joins TRBV5-1 to TRBJ2-7; 7 nucleotides match TRBD2. Specimen: PBMCs. The CDR3 sequence: CASRLASGTEMAYEQYF. The CDR3 DNA is TGCGCCAGCAGGCTGGCCAGCGGGACCGAAATGGCATACGAGCAGTACTTC.